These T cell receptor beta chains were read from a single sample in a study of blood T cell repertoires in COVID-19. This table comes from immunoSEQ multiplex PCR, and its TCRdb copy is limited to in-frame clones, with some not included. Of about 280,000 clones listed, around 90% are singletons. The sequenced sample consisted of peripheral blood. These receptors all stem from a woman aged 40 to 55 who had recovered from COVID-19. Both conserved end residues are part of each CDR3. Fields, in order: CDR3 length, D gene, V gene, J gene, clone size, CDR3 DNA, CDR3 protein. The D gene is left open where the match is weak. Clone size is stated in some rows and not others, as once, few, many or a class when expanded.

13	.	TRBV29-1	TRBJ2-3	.	TGCAGCTTTGTGCGGGACAGAGAATATACGCAGTATTTT	CSFVRDREYTQYF
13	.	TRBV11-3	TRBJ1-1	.	TGTGCCAGCAGCGCCCGGGGTGGGGCTGAAGCTTTCTTT	CASSARGGAEAFF
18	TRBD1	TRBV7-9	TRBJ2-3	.	TGTGCCAGCAGCTCTCACAGGGGCCAAGACGCCGTGGGAGATACGCAGTATTTT	CASSSHRGQDAVGDTQYF
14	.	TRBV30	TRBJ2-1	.	TGTGCCTGGTCGCGGGGAGGTATCTACAATGAGCAGTTCTTC	CAWSRGGIYNEQFF
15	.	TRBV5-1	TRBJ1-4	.	TGCGCCAGCAGCCTAACAGGGAACCCTGAAAATGAACTGTTTTTT	CASSLTGNPENELFF
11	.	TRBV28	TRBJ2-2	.	TGTGCCAGCAGTCTAGCCGGGGAGCTGTTTTTT	CASSLAGELFF
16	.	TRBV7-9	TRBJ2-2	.	TGTGCCAGCAGCAAACTCTCAACGGGAGCCACCGGGGAGCTGTTTTTT	CASSKLSTGATGELFF
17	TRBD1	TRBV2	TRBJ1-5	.	TGTGCCAGCAGTGATACTCCGGGACAGGGTAGCAATCAGCCCCAGCATTTT	CASSDTPGQGSNQPQHF
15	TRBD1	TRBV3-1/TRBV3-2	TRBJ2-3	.	TGTGCCAGCAGCCACCGCAGGGGGAACACAGATACGCAGTATTTT	CASSHRRGNTDTQYF
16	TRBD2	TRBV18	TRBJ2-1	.	TGTGCCAGCTCACCACAAAGCGGGAGGGACTACAATGAGCAGTTCTTC	CASSPQSGRDYNEQFF
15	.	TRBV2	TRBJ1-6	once	TGTGCCAGCAGGTTGACGGACAGCCAACATTCACCCCTCCACTTT	CASRLTDSQHSPLHF
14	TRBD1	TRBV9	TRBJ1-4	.	TGTGCCAGCAGCCGGGGACAGGGTAATGAAAAACTGTTTTTT	CASSRGQGNEKLFF
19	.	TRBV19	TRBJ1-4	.	TGTGCCAGTACCCTTACGTCGGCAGGGGAATTCTTGGGGGATGAAAAACTGTTTTTT	CASTLTSAGEFLGDEKLFF
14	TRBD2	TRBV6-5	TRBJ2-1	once	TGTGCCAGCTGGGGGACTAGCGGGTACAATGAGCAGTTCTTC	CASWGTSGYNEQFF
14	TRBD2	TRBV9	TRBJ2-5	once	TGTGCCAGCAGCGTCGTAGCGGGAGCAGAGACCCAGTACTTC	CASSVVAGAETQYF
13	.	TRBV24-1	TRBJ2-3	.	TGTGCCACCAGTGGACACGGCACAGATACGCAGTATTTT	CATSGHGTDTQYF
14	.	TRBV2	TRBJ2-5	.	TGTGCCAGCAGTGGCCCGGTAACGGGAGAGACCCAGTACTTC	CASSGPVTGETQYF
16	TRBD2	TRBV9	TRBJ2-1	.	TGTGCCAGCAGCGACGGGACTAGCGGGAGCGCGAATGAGCAGTTCTTC	CASSDGTSGSANEQFF
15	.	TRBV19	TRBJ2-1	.	TGTGCCAGTAGTCACGAGCGGGACATCTACAATGAGCAGTTCTTC	CASSHERDIYNEQFF
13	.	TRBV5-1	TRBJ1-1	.	TGCGCCAGCAGCTTTGAGGGCTCCACTGAAGCTTTCTTT	CASSFEGSTEAFF
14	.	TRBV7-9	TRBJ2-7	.	TGTGCCAGCAGCTTTCGAGGTTATGGCTACGAGCAGTACTTC	CASSFRGYGYEQYF
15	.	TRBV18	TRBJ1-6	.	TGTGCCAGCTCGATATTAGGGGGAAAAAATTCACCCCTCCACTTT	CASSILGGKNSPLHF
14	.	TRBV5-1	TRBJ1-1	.	TGCGCCAGCAGCTTGGCCCCGGGGAACACTGAAGCTTTCTTT	CASSLAPGNTEAFF
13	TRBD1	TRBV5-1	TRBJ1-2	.	TGCGCCAGCAGCTGGGACAGGGGCTATGGCTACACCTTC	CASSWDRGYGYTF
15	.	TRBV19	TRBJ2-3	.	TGTGCCAGTAGTGACAGATTAGGGGGCACAGATACGCAGTATTTT	CASSDRLGGTDTQYF
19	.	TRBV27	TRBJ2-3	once	TGTGCCAGCAGGACGGACAGGGGTGGGGGCGGGGGGGACACAGATACGCAGTATTTT	CASRTDRGGGGGDTDTQYF
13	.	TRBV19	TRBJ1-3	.	TGTGCCGGAGGGCCTATTGATGGAAACACCATATATTTT	CAGGPIDGNTIYF
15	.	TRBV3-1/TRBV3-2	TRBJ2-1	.	TGTGCCAGCAGCCAAGACAGCGGTACCTACAATGAGCAGTTCTTC	CASSQDSGTYNEQFF
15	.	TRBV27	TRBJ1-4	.	TGTGCCAGCAGTTTCCAGGGCTCAACTAATGAAAAACTGTTTTTT	CASSFQGSTNEKLFF
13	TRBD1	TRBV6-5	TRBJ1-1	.	TGTGCCAGCAGCATGACAGGGGACACTGAAGCTTTCTTT	CASSMTGDTEAFF
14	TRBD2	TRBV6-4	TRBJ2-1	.	TGTGCCAGCAGTGCCGGGACTAGCGGGAATGAGCAGTTCTTC	CASSAGTSGNEQFF